This record looks at one T cell receptor (beta chain) sequence and its context. Its antigen is currently unknown. A read error may produce the germline difference seen at one junction end. The CDR3 spans 15 residues. From germline, CDR1 is SSHAT and CDR2 FNYEAQ (reference sequence). TCR cDNA was made by 5'RACE template switching, adding a universal primer site and UMIs. TCRdb re-called the 5' RACE reads with MiXCR, one entry per CDR3 protein. The data contain hundreds of thousands of distinct CDR3 sequences, approximately 4% of them singletons. The data belong to a study of T cells after yellow fever vaccination. Study-wide context: Each low-cell-number fraction was prepared by means of SMART-Seq v4 Ultra Low Input.

General study points: Boosting was followed by the reappearance of most primary-vaccination clones (approximately 95% CD4, 70% to 90% CD8). Though it reached lower strength, the secondary response hit its peak faster, day 5 versus 15.

V usage is TRBV7-7 and J usage is TRBJ2-3; TRBD1 might be the D (6 bases). Sequenced here: PBMCs, sampled 5 days after the yellow fever booster vaccination. The sequence was collected from a man in his late teens or twenties who received the YFV17D yellow fever vaccine. In nucleotides, the CDR3 is TGTGCTAGCAGCTTGACAGGATTCGGCACAGATACGCAGTATTTT. Amino acids: CASSLTGFGTDTQYF. The variable domain in full, completed from reference TRBV7-7 and TRBJ2-3, reads GAGVSQSPRYKVTKRGQDVTLRCDPISSHATLYWYQQALGQGPEFLTYFNYEAQPDKSGLPSDRFSAERPEGSISTLTIQRTEQRDSAMYRCASSLTGFGTDTQYFGPGTRLTVL.